This T cell receptor beta chain was sequenced for a study of radiotherapy plus CTLA-4 blockade in lung cancer. Trimming removed 6 bases from V and 4 bases from J, with 12 bases in between. The CDR3 extends over 13 amino acids. Germline-derived CDR1 and CDR2 are ENHRY and SYGVKD. In its sample, this clone was seen a few times. Using immunoSEQ multiplex PCR, the repertoire was profiled, and TCRdb retains in-frame clones only, with some absent. This table holds approximately 89,000 clones, about four fifths found once. This specimen was peripheral blood, taken from a patient treated with radiotherapy plus ipilimumab. This clonotype was sampled from a human donor with non-small cell lung cancer that progressed on radiotherapy plus ipilimumab. This chain joins TRBV10-3 and TRBJ1-2; weak D call: TRBD1 (5 bases). The CDR3 nucleotides are TGTGCCATCAGAGCCGGACAAGCCTATGGCTACACCTTC. Protein product: CAIRAGQAYGYTF.